This T cell receptor (beta chain) was captured in a study of response to subunit inactivated influenza vaccine. Broader study findings: Researchers suggested that each seasonal influenza vaccination recruits few new T cells.

In the case of this clonotype: As yet, its antigen is unknown.

The CDR3 loop spans 16 amino acids. V lost 6 bases to trimming and J lost 5 bases; unmatched junction nucleotides: 11. The germline CDR1 and CDR2 sequences are SEHNR and FQNEAQ (reference sequence). TCRdb re-called the RT-PCR reads through MiXCR, storing one row per CDR3 protein. Of around 190,000 distinct CDR3 sequences listed, around 9.2% are singletons. Here the sequenced sample was non-naive T cells sorted from PBMCs, taken on the day of vaccination. The gene calls are TRBV7-9 and TRBJ2-1; 9 bases map to TRBD2. The sequence came from a man between 50 and 59 years old who received an inactivated influenza vaccine. The DNA of the CDR3 is TGTGCCAGCAGGCATCTTAAGCGGGGGGTAGACAATGAGCAGTTCTTC. It specifies CASRHLKRGVDNEQFF.